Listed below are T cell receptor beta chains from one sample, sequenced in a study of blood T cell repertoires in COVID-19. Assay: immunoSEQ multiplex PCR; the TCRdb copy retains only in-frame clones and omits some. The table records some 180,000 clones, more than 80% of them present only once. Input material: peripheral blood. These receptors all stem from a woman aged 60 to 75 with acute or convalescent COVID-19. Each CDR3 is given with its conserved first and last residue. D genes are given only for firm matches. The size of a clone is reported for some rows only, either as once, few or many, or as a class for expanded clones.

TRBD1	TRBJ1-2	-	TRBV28	CANPGFRDRHYGYTF	TGTGCCAACCCCGGCTTCCGGGACAGACACTATGGCTACACCTTC
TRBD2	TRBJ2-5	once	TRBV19	CASRVAGGLGETQYF	TGTGCCAGTAGGGTAGCGGGAGGACTTGGGGAGACCCAGTACTTC
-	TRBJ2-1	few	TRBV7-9	CASSVTGPNEQFF	TGTGCCAGCAGCGTGACAGGACCTAATGAGCAGTTCTTC
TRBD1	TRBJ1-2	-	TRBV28	CASSLLIGDSAQSRTGYTF	TGTGCCAGCAGTTTATTAATCGGGGACAGTGCGCAATCTAGAACTGGCTACACCTTC
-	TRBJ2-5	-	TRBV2	CASSLVGLTQETQYF	TGTGCCAGCAGTCTCGTGGGGCTCACACAAGAGACCCAGTACTTC
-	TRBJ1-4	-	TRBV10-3	CAISESSQGHEKLFF	TGTGCCATCAGTGAGTCGTCCCAGGGGCATGAAAAACTGTTTTTT
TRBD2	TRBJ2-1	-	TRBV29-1	CSVWTSGVSYNEQFF	TGCAGCGTCTGGACTAGCGGGGTCTCCTACAATGAGCAGTTCTTC
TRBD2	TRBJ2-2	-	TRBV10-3	CAIKAGGDNGELFF	TGTGCCATCAAAGCGGGAGGCGACAACGGGGAGCTGTTTTTT
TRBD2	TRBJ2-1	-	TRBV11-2	CASSLISGIIGDEQFF	TGTGCCAGCAGCTTGATCAGCGGGATTATAGGCGATGAGCAGTTCTTC
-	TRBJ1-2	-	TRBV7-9	CASSFDGGTYGYTF	TGTGCCAGCAGCTTCGACGGGGGGACCTATGGCTACACCTTC
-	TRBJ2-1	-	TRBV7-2	CASSLDFGGKGEQFF	TGTGCCAGCAGCTTAGACTTTGGCGGGAAGGGTGAGCAGTTCTTC
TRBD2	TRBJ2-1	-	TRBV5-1	CASSQTSGIHNEQFF	TGCGCCAGCAGCCAGACTAGCGGGATACACAATGAGCAGTTCTTC
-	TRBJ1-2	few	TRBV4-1	CASSSGIWEREVNYGYTF	-
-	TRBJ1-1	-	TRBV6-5	CASSTPRNTEAFF	TGTGCCAGCAGTACACCACGGAACACTGAAGCTTTCTTT
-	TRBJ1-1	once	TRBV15	CATSRDMPRTEAFF	TGTGCCACCAGCAGAGATATGCCGAGAACTGAAGCTTTCTTT
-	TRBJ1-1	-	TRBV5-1	CASSLDRGGTEAFF	TGCGCCAGCAGCTTGGATCGGGGTGGGACTGAAGCTTTCTTT
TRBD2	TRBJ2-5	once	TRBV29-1	CSVEYTSGDYGRRTQYF	TGCAGCGTTGAATATACTAGCGGGGACTACGGGAGACGGACCCAGTACTTC
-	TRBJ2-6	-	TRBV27	CASSRGRQGANVLTF	TGTGCCAGCAGTAGAGGGAGGCAGGGGGCCAACGTCCTGACTTTC
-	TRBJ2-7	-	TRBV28	CASSLLTYEQYF	TGTGCCAGCAGTTTATTAACCTACGAGCAGTACTTC
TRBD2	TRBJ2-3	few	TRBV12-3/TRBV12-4	CASRGGLRRLYF	TGTGCCAGCAGGGGGGGACTACGTCGTCTGTATTTT
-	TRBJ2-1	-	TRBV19	CASSIIFGGEQFF	TGTGCCAGTAGTATAATTTTTGGGGGGGAGCAGTTCTTC
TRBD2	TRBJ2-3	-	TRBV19	CASSIQTAGGLDTQYF	TGTGCCAGTAGTATTCAGACAGCGGGAGGGTTAGATACGCAGTATTTT
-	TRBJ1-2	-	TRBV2	CASSENGVYGYTF	TGTGCCAGCAGTGAGAACGGGGTCTATGGCTACACCTTC
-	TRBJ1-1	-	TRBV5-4	CASSLVGSGREYF	TGTGCCAGCAGCTTGGTAGGGTCCGGGAGAGAGTACTTT
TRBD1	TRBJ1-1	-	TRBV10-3	CAIRNRGEDTEAFF	TGTGCCATCAGAAACAGGGGGGAAGACACTGAAGCTTTCTTT
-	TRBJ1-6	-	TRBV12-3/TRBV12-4	CASSRDRNSPLHF	TGTGCCAGCAGCCGTGACAGAAATTCACCCCTCCACTTT
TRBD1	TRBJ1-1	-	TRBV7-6	CASSPWTGRSTEAFF	TGTGCCAGCAGCCCTTGGACAGGGAGGAGCACTGAAGCTTTCTTT
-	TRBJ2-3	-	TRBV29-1	CSVSQASASTDTQYF	TGCAGCGTTTCACAGGCCAGTGCTAGCACAGATACGCAGTATTTT
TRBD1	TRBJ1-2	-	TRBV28	CASRTGTGSYRGYTF	TGTGCCAGCAGAACTGGGACAGGGAGCTATCGGGGCTACACCTTC
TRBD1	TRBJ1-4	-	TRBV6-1	CASSLGQGFEKLFF	TGTGCCAGCAGCCTGGGACAGGGGTTTGAAAAACTGTTTTTT
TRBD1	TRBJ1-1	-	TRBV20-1	CSARLPGQVEF	TGCAGTGCTAGGCTACCGGGACAGGTGGAGTTT